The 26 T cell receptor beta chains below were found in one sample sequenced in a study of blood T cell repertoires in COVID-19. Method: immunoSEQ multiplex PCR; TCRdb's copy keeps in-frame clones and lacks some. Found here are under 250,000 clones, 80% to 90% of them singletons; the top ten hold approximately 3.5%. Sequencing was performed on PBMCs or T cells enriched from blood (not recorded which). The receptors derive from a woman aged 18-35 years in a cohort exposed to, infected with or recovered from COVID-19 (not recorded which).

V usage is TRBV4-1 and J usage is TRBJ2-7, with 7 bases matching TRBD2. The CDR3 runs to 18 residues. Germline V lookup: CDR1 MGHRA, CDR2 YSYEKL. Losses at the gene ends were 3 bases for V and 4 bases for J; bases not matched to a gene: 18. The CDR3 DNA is TGCGCCAGCAGCCAGGTGGCGGCTACTAGCGTCAACGATTACGAGCAGTACTTC. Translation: CASSQVAATSVNDYEQYF.

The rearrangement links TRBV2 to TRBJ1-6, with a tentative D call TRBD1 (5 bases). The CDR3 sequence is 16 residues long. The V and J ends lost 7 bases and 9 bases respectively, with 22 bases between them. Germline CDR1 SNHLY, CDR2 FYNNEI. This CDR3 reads CASTTLGASGGSPLHF. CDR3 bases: TGTGCCAGCACCACCCTAGGAGCTAGCGGGGGTTCACCCCTCCACTTT. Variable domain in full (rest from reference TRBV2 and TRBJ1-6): EPEVTQTPSHQVTQMGQEVILRCVPISNHLYFYWYRQILGQKVEFLVSFYNNEISEKSEIFDDQFSVERPDGSNFTLKIRSTKLEDSAMYFCASTTLGASGGSPLHFGNGTRLTVT.

The CDR3: CASRDSNEKLFF. The CDR3 DNA follows: TGCGCCAGCCGGGACAGTAATGAAAAACTGTTTTTT. V gene TRBV5-1 combines with J gene TRBJ1-4, with 7 bases lining up with TRBD1. CDR3 size: 12 residues. The germline CDR1 and CDR2 sequences are SGHRS and YFSETQ. J lost 4 bases, V lost 7 bases, and 1 base had no gene match. The whole variable domain, filled in from reference TRBV5-1 and TRBJ1-4, reads KAGVTQTPRYLIKTRGQQVTLSCSPISGHRSVSWYQQTPGQGLQFLFEYFSETQRNKGNFPGRFSGRQFSNSRSEMNVSTLELGDSALYLCASRDSNEKLFFGSGTQLSVL.

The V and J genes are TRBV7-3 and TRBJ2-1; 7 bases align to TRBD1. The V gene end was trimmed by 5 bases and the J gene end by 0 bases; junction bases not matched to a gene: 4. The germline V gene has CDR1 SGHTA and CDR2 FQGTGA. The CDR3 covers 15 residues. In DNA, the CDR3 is TGTGCCAGCAGCCCCAGGGGGAACTCCTACAATGAGCAGTTCTTC. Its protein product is CASSPRGNSYNEQFF.

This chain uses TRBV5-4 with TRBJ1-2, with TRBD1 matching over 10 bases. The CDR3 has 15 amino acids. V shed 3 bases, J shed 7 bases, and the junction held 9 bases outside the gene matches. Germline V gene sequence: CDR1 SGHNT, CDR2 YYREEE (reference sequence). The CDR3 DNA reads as TGTGCCAGCAGCTCACCGGGACAGGGGTTGTTTGGCTACACCTTC. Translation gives CASSSPGQGLFGYTF.

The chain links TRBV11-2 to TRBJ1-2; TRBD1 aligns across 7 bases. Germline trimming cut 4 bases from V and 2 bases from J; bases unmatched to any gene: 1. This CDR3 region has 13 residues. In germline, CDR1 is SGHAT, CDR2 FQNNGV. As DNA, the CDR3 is TGTGCCAGCAGCTCGGGACAGAACTATGGCTACACCTTC. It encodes CASSSGQNYGYTF.

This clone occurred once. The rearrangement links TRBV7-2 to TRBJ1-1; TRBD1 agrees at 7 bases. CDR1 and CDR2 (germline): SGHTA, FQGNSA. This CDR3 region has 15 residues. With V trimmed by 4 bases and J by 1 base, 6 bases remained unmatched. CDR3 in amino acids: CASSYPGQQNTEAFF. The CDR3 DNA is TGTGCCAGCAGCTACCCGGGACAGCAGAACACTGAAGCTTTCTTT.

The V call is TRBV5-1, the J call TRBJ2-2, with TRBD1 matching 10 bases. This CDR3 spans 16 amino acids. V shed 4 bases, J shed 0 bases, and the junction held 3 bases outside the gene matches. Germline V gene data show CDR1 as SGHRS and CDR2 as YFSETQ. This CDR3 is CASSPGQGTNTGELFF. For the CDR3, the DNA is TGCGCCAGCAGCCCGGGACAGGGGACGAACACCGGGGAGCTGTTTTTT.

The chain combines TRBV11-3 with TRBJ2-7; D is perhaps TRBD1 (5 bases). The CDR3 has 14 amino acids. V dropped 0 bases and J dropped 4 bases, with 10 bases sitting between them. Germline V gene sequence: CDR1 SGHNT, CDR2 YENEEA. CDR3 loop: CASSLESRDYEQYF. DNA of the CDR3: TGTGCCAGCAGCTTAGAAAGCAGGGATTACGAGCAGTACTTC.

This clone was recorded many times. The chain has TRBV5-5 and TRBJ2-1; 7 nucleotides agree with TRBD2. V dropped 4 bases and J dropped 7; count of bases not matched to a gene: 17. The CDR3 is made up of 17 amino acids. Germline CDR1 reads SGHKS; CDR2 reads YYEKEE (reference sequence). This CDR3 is CASSLSWRENGANEQFF. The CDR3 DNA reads TGTGCCAGCAGCCTAAGCTGGCGGGAGAATGGCGCTAATGAGCAGTTCTTC.

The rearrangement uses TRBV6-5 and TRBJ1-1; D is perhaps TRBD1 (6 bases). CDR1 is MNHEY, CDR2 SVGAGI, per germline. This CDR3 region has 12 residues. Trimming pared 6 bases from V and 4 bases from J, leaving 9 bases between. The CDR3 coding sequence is TGTGCCAGCAGCAACAGGGTCACTGAAGCTTTCTTT. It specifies CASSNRVTEAFF.

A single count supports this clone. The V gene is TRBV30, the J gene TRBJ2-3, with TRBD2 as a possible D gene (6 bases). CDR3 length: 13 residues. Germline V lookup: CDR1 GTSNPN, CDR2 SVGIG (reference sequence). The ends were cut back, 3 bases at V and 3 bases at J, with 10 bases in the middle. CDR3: CAWRTGGTDTQYF. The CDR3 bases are TGTGCCTGGAGAACTGGGGGGACAGATACGCAGTATTTT.

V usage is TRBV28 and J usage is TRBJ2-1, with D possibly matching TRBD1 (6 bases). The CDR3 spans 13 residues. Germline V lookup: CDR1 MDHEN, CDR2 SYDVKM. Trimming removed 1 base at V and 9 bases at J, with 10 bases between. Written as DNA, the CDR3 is TGTGCCAGCAGTTTATCCAACAGGGCTGAGCAGTTCTTC. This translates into CASSLSNRAEQFF.

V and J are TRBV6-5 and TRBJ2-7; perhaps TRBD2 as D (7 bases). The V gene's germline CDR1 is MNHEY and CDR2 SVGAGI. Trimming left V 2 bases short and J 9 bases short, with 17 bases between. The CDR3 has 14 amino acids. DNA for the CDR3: TGTGCCAGCAGTTACGCACGGGGGGCCTCCTCGCAGTACTTC. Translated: CASSYARGASSQYF.

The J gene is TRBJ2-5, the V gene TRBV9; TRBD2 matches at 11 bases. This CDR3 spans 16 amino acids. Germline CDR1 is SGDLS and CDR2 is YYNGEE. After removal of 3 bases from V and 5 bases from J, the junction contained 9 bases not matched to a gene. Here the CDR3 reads CASSAFSGGAGETQYF. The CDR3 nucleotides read TGTGCCAGCAGCGCCTTTAGCGGGGGGGCCGGTGAGACCCAGTACTTC.

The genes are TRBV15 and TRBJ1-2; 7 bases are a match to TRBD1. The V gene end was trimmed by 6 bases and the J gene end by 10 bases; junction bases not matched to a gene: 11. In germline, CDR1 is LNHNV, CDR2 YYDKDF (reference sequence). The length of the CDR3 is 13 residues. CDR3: CATSLLDRVYYTF. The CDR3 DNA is TGTGCCACCAGTCTACTTGACAGGGTTTACTACACCTTC. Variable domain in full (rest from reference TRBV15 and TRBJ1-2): DAMVIQNPRYQVTQFGKPVTLSCSQTLNHNVMYWYQQKSSQAPKLLFHYYDKDFNNEADTPDNFQSRRPNTSFCFLDIRSPGLGDTAMYLCATSLLDRVYYTFGSGTRLTVV.

CDR3: CASSPDRDNYGYTF. CDR3 nucleotide sequence: TGTGCCAGCAGCCCGGACAGGGATAACTATGGCTACACCTTC. V and J are TRBV2 and TRBJ1-2; 8 bases are a match to TRBD1. J was trimmed by 1 base and V by 6 bases; bases with no gene match: 4. The germline V gene has CDR1 SNHLY and CDR2 FYNNEI. The CDR3 spans 14 residues.

This CDR3 reads CASSWLGTGSSPLHF. CDR3 bases: TGTGCCAGCAGCTGGCTGGGCACAGGGTCTTCACCCCTCCACTTT. The chain recombines TRBV7-9 with TRBJ1-6; perhaps TRBD1 as D (6 bases). Germline V gene lookup returns CDR1 SEHNR and CDR2 FQNEAQ (reference sequence). The CDR3 length is 15 residues. V was trimmed by 4 bases and J by 9 bases, leaving 16 bases between them.

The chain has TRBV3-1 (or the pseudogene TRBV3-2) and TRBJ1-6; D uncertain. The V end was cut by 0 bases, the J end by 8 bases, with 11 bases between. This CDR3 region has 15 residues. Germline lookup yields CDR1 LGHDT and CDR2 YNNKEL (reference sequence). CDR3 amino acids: CASSQDPGVDSPLHF. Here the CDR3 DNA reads TGTGCCAGCAGCCAAGATCCCGGGGTGGATTCACCCCTCCACTTT.

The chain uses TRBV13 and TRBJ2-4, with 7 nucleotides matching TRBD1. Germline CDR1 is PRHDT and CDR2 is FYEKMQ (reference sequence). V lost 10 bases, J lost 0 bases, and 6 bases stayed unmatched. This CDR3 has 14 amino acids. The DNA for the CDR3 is TGTGCCACCAGACAGGGTTTAGCCAAAAACATTCAGTACTTC. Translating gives CATRQGLAKNIQYF. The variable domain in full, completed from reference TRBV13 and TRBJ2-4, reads AAGVIQSPRHLIKEKRETATLKCYPIPRHDTVYWYQQGPGQDPQFLISFYEKMQSDKGSIPDRFSAQQFSDYHSELNMSSLELGDSALYFCATRQGLAKNIQYFGAGTRLSVL.

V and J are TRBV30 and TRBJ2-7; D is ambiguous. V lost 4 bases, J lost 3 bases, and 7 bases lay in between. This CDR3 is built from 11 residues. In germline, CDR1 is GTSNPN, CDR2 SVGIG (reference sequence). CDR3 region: CAWTSSYEQYF. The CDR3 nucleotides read TGTGCCTGGACCTCTAGCTACGAGCAGTACTTC.

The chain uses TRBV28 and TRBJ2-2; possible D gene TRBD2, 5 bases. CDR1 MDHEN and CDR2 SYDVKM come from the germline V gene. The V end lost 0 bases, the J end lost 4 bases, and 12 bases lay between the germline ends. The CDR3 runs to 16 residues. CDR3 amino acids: CASSLWSSRGTGELFF. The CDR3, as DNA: TGTGCCAGCAGTTTATGGTCCAGCCGGGGCACCGGGGAGCTGTTTTTT.

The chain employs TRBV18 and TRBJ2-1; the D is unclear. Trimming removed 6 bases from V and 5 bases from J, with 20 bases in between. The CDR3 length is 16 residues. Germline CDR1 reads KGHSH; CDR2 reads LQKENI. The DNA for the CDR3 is TGTGCCAGCTCTCCAAACTCCCCGGCAGGCAACAATGAGCAGTTCTTC. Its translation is CASSPNSPAGNNEQFF.

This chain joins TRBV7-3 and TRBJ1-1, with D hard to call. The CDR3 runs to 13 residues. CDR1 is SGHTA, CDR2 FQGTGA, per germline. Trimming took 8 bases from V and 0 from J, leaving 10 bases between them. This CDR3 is CASSKIVNTEAFF. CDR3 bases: TGTGCCAGCTCTAAAATAGTGAACACTGAAGCTTTCTTT.

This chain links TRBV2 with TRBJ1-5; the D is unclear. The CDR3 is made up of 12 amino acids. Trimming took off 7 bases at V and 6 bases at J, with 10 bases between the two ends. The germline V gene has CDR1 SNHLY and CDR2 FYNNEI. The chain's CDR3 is CASMEGGQPQHF. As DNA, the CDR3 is TGTGCCAGCATGGAGGGTGGTCAGCCCCAGCATTTT.

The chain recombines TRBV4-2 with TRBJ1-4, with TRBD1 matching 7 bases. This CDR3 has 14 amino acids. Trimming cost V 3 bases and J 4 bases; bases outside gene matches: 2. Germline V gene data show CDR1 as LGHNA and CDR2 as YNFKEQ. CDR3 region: CASSQWDSNEKLFF. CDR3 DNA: TGTGCCAGCAGCCAGTGGGACAGTAATGAAAAACTGTTTTTT.